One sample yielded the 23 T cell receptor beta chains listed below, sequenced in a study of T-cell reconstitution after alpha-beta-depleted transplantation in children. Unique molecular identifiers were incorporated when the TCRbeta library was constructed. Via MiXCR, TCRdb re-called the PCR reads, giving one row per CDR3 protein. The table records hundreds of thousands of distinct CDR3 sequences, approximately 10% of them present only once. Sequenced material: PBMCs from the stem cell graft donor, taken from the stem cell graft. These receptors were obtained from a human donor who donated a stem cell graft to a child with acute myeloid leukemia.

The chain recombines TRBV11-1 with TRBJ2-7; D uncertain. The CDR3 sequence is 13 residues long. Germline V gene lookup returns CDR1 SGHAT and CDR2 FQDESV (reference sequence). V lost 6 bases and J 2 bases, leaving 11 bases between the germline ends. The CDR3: CASSSTRTYEQYF. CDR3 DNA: TGTGCCAGCAGTTCAACGAGAACCTACGAGCAGTACTTC.

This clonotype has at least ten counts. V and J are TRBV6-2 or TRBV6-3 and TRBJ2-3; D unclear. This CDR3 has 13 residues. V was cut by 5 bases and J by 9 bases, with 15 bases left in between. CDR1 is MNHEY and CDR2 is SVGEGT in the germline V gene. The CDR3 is CASSPAFAATQYF. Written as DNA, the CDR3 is TGTGCCAGCAGTCCAGCCTTCGCGGCGACGCAGTATTTT.

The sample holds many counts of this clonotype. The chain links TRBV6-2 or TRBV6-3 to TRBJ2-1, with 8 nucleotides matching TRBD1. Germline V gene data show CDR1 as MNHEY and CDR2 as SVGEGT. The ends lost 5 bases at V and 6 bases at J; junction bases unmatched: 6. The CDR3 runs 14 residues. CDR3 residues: CASSDRGKSNEQFF. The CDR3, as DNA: TGTGCCAGCAGTGACAGGGGCAAGAGCAATGAGCAGTTCTTC.

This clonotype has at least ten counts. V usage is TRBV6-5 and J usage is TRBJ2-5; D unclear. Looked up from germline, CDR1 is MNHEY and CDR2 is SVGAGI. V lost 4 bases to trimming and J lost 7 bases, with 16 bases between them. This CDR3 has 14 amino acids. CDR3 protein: CASSSDILIRTQYF. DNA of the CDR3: TGTGCCAGCAGTTCAGACATTCTAATAAGGACCCAGTACTTC.

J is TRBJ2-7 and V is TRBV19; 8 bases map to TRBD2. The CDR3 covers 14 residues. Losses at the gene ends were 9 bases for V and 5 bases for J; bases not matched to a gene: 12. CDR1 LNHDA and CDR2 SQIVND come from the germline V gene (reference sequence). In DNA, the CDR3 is TGTGCCAGCAGACCGGGGGGGAGTGGGAACGAGCAGTACTTC. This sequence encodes CASRPGGSGNEQYF.

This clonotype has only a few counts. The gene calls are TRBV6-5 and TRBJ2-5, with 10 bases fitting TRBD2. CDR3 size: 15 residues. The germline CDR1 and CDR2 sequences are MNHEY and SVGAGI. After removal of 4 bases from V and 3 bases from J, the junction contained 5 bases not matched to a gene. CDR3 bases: TGTGCCAGCAGTTCTAGCGGGAGCTTGGAAGAGACCCAGTACTTC. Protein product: CASSSSGSLEETQYF.

Here the CDR3 reads CAWSWREGYTF. The CDR3 nucleotides read TGTGCCTGGAGTTGGCGGGAAGGCTACACCTTC. This rearrangement joins TRBV30 to TRBJ1-2; D is ambiguous. CDR3 length: 11 amino acids. Deletions cut 2 bases from V and 8 bases from J, with 9 bases between. CDR1 GTSNPN and CDR2 SVGIG come from the germline V gene (reference sequence). Drawing the rest from reference TRBV30 and TRBJ1-2, the complete variable domain is SQTIHQWPATLVQPVGSPLSLECTVEGTSNPNLYWYRQAAGRGLQLLFYSVGIGQISSEVPQNLSASRPQDRQFILSSKKLLLSDSGFYLCAWSWREGYTFGSGTRLTVV.

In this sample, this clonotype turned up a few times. CDR3 nucleotide sequence: TGTGCCAGCAGTGGTCGTAGCTTGGGGAAGGAAAAACTGTTTTTT. Amino acid sequence: CASSGRSLGKEKLFF. V is TRBV28 and J is TRBJ1-4, with no clear D. Trimming stripped 5 bases from V and 8 bases from J, with 18 bases between. The V gene's germline CDR1 is MDHEN and CDR2 SYDVKM. The length of the CDR3 is 15 residues.

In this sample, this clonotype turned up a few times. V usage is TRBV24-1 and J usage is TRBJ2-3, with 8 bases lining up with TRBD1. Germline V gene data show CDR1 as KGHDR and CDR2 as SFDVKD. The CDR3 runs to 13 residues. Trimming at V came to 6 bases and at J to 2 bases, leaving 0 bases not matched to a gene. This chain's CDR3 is CATSQGATDTQYF. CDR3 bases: TGTGCCACCAGTCAGGGGGCCACAGATACGCAGTATTTT.

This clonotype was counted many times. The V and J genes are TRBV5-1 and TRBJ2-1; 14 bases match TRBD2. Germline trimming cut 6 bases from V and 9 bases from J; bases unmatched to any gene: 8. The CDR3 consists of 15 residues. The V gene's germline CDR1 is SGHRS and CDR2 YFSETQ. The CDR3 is CASILGTSGSSEQFF. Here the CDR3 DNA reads TGCGCCAGCATATTAGGGACTAGCGGGAGCTCTGAGCAGTTCTTC.

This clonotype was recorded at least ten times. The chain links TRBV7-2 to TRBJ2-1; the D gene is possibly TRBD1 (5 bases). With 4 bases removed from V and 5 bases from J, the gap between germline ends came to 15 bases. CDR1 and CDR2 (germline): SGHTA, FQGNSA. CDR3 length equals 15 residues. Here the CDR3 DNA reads TGTGCCAGCAGCTACAGGCCGGCGAGGAACAATGAGCAGTTCTTC. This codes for CASSYRPARNNEQFF. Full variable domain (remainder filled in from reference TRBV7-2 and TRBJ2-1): GAGVSQSPSNKVTEKGKDVELRCDPISGHTALYWYRQSLGQGLEFLIYFQGNSAPDKSGLPSDRFSAERTGGSVSTLTIQRTQQEDSAVYLCASSYRPARNNEQFFGPGTRLTVL.

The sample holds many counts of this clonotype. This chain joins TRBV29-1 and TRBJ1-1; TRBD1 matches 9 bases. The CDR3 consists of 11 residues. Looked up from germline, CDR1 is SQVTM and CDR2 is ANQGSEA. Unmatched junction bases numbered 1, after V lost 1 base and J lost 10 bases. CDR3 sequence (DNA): TGCAGCGTTGAAGGGGACAGGGCAGCTTTCTTT. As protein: CSVEGDRAAFF.

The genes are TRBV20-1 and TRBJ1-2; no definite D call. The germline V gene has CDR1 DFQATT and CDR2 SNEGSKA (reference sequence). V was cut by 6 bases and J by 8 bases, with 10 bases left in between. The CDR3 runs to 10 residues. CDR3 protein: CSAAEGGYTF. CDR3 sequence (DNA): TGCAGTGCCGCTGAAGGCGGCTACACCTTC.

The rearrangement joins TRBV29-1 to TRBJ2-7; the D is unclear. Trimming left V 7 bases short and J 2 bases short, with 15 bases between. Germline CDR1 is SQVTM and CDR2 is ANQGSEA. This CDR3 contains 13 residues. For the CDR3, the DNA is TGCAGCGCCGCTCGGGCTTTGACCTACGAGCAGTACTTC. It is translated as CSAARALTYEQYF.

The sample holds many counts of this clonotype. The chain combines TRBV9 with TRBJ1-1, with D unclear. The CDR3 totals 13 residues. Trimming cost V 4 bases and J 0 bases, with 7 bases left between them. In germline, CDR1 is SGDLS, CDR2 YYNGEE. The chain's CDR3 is CASSTQLNTEAFF. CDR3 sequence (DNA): TGTGCCAGCAGCACCCAGCTGAACACTGAAGCTTTCTTT. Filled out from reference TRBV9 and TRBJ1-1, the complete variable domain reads DSGVTQTPKHLITATGQRVTLRCSPRSGDLSVYWYQQSLDQGLQFLIQYYNGEERAKGNILERFSAQQFPDLHSELNLSSLELGDSALYFCASSTQLNTEAFFGQGTRLTVV.

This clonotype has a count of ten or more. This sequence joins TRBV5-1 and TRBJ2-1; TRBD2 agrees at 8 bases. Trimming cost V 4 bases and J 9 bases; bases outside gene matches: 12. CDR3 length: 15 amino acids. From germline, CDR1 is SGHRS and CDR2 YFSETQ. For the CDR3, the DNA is TGCGCCAGCAGCCCGAGGACTAGCCCCGTAGGTGAGCAGTTCTTC. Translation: CASSPRTSPVGEQFF.

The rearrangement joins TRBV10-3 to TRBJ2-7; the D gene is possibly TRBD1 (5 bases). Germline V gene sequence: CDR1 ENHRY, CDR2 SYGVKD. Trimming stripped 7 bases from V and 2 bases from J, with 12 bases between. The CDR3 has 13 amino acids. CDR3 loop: CAITTDTTYEQYF. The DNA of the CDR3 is TGTGCCATCACTACGGACACTACCTACGAGCAGTACTTC.

The chain's CDR3 is CASSPLASGIGGELFF. CDR3 in DNA: TGTGCCAGCTCACCACTGGCTAGCGGGATTGGCGGGGAGCTGTTTTTT. The V call is TRBV18, the J call TRBJ2-2, with 9 nucleotides matching TRBD2. Germline loops: CDR1 KGHSH, CDR2 LQKENI. The CDR3 covers 16 residues. V was pared by 1 base and J by 7 bases, with 7 bases of the junction left unmatched.

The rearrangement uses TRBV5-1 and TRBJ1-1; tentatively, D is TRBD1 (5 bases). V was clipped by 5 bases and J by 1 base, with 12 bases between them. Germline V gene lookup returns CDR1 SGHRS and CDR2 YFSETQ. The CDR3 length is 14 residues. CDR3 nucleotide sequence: TGCGCCAGCAGGGCAGGGTTGGCGAACACTGAAGCTTTCTTT. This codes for CASRAGLANTEAFF.

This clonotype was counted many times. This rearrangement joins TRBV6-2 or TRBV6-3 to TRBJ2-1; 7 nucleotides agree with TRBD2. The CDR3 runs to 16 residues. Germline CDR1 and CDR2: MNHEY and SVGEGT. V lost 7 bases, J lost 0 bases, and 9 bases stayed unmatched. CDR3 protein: CASTILAHSSYNEQFF. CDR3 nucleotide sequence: TGTGCCAGCACCATACTAGCGCATAGCTCCTACAATGAGCAGTTCTTC.

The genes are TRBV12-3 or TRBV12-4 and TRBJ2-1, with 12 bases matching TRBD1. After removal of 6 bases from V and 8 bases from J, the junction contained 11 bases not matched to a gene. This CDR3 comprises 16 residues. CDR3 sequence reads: CASSPIGTGGLHEQFF. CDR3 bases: TGTGCCAGCAGCCCCATCGGGACAGGGGGCCTTCATGAGCAGTTCTTC.

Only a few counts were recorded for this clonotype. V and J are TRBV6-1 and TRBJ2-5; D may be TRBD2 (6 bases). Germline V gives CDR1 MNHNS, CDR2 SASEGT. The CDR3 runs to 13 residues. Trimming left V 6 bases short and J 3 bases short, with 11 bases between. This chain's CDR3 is CASSPRGKETQYF. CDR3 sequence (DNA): TGTGCCAGCAGCCCCCGGGGGAAAGAGACCCAGTACTTC.

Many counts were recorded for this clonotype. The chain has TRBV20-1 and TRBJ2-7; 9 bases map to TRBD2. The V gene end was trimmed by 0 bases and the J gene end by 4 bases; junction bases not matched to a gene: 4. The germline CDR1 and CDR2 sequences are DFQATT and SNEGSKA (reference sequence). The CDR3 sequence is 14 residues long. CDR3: CSARDSGRGYEQYF. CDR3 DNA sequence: TGCAGTGCTAGAGATAGCGGGAGAGGTTACGAGCAGTACTTC.